The source of this T cell receptor (beta chain) is a study of human T cells and chemical hapten exposure. Findings of the study overall: With DPC sensitization, TCRs exceeding 1 in 1000 frequency showed no change.

Losses at the gene ends were 3 bases for V and 3 bases for J; bases not matched to a gene: 6. Germline V gene data show CDR1 as KGHDR and CDR2 as SFDVKD. The CDR3 loop spans 16 amino acids. Via MiXCR, TCRdb re-called the RACE reads, giving one row per CDR3 protein. The table lists about 70,000 distinct CDR3 sequences, around 8.8% of them singletons. In this sample, this clonotype turned up a few times. The antigen remains undetermined. Time point described: patch test 2, 6 weeks after DPC sensitization. Treatment reported: therapeutic diphenylcyclopropenone sensitization with weekly scalp DPC. Here the sequenced sample was whole blood, taken in connection with sensitization to the hapten diphenylcyclopropenone (DPC). The receptor was isolated from a woman aged 50 to 60 with alopecia areata. Some clones in this sample may be carry-over from other donors' samples. The rearrangement links TRBV24-1 to TRBJ2-3; 9 bases align to TRBD1. The CDR3 sequence: CATSDPDRGLTDTQYF. CDR3 sequence (DNA): TGTGCCACCAGTGATCCGGACAGGGGATTGACAGATACGCAGTATTTT.